This entry is about one T cell receptor beta chain. This specimen includes other DNA sequences encoding the same CDR3. Some clones are missing from TCRdb's copy, which holds only in-frame ones; the method was immunoSEQ multiplex PCR. The profile shows 21,000 or so clones, less than 80% of them singletons. The data stem from a study of PD-1 blockade in classical Hodgkin lymphoma. Study-level information: Nivolumab dosing for patients was 3 mg/kg, administered intravenously every 2 weeks.

V shed 5 bases and J shed 1 base, with 2 bases lying between them. The CDR3 runs to 10 residues. Germline values: CDR1 DFQATT, CDR2 SNEGSKA (reference sequence). No patient escaped relapse after autologous stem cell transplantation, and brentuximab vedotin exposure varied. Best outcomes ranged across complete response, partial response and progressive disease. This rearrangement joins TRBV20-1 to TRBJ1-1; no definite D call. The sequence was collected from a human donor with classical Hodgkin lymphoma. The sample was peripheral blood mononuclear cells (PBMCs), taken at baseline. The CDR3 DNA sequence: TGCAGTGCTGGGAACACTGAAGCTTTCTTT. Translated, it gives CSAGNTEAFF.